These 14 T cell receptor beta chains share one sample of origin, sequenced in a study of blood T cell repertoires in COVID-19. Clones were sequenced by immunoSEQ multiplex PCR, and TCRdb holds only the in-frame ones, with some missing. The sample lists under 300,000 clones, around 88% occurring once. The sequenced sample was peripheral blood. The receptors here all came from a woman aged 70-85 years with COVID-19, enrolled during active disease.

V and J are TRBV5-1 and TRBJ2-5; 11 nucleotides match TRBD2. Germline CDR1 reads SGHRS; CDR2 reads YFSETQ. CDR3 length equals 17 residues. The V gene end was trimmed by 4 bases and the J gene end by 5 bases; junction bases not matched to a gene: 13. The CDR3 sequence is CASSLLLAGGKGETQYF. CDR3 in DNA: TGCGCCAGCAGCCTTCTGCTAGCGGGGGGAAAGGGGGAGACCCAGTACTTC.

The V gene is TRBV7-9, the J gene TRBJ2-2; D unclear. In germline, CDR1 is SEHNR, CDR2 FQNEAQ (reference sequence). Trimming removed 1 base from V and 1 base from J, with 4 bases in between. The CDR3 is made up of 14 amino acids. In DNA form, the CDR3 reads TGTGCCAGCAGCTTAGGTCAGAACACCGGGGAGCTGTTTTTT. This translates into CASSLGQNTGELFF.

This chain connects TRBV9 to TRBJ2-7; perhaps TRBD1 as D (6 bases). Germline CDR1 is SGDLS and CDR2 is YYNGEE. The CDR3 is 13 residues long. V was clipped by 4 bases and J by 6 bases, with 14 bases between them. CDR3 protein: CASSPTSRGEQYF. DNA for the CDR3: TGTGCCAGCAGCCCAACCTCCAGGGGCGAGCAGTACTTC.

The chain is built from TRBV7-6 and TRBJ2-1, with D perhaps matching TRBD1 (5 bases). CDR1 is SGHVS, CDR2 FNYEAQ, per germline. This CDR3 has 14 amino acids. V was pared by 1 base and J by 10 bases, with 14 bases between. The CDR3 DNA is TGTGCCAGCAGCTTAGGGAGACAGCTGGAGGAGCAGTTCTTC. The encoded protein is CASSLGRQLEEQFF.

V usage is TRBV18 and J usage is TRBJ2-3; the match to TRBD1 covers 11 bases. CDR1 and CDR2 from the germline V gene are KGHSH and LQKENI. Trimming took 6 bases from V and 4 from J; bases not matched to a gene: 3. This CDR3 contains 14 residues. The CDR3: CASSGQGVSDTQYF. CDR3 nucleotides: TGTGCCAGCTCGGGACAGGGGGTTTCAGATACGCAGTATTTT.

The chain recombines TRBV6-6 with TRBJ1-1; D is perhaps TRBD1 (5 bases). Trimming removed 6 bases at V and 11 bases at J, with 13 bases between. The CDR3 is 11 amino acids. Germline-derived CDR1 and CDR2 are MNHNY and SVGAGI (reference sequence). The CDR3 region is CASRETGEAFF. Here the CDR3 DNA reads TGTGCCAGCAGGGAAACAGGTGAGGCTTTCTTT.

The genes are TRBV4-3 and TRBJ1-3, with D possibly matching TRBD1 (6 bases). The CDR3 extends over 16 amino acids. The V end was cut by 3 bases, the J end by 4 bases, with 16 bases between. CDR1 is LGHNA, CDR2 YSLEER, per germline. Here the CDR3 reads CASSQEFQGPGNTIYF. Written as DNA, the CDR3 is TGCGCCAGCAGCCAGGAATTCCAGGGGCCAGGAAACACCATATATTTT.

The chain is built from TRBV6-5 and TRBJ2-7; 8 positions agree with TRBD1. Germline trimming cut 4 bases from V and 3 bases from J; bases unmatched to any gene: 5. Germline lookup yields CDR1 MNHEY and CDR2 SVGAGI. There are 14 residues in the CDR3. The CDR3 spells CASSSPTGVYEQYF. CDR3 nucleotide sequence: TGTGCCAGCAGTTCACCGACAGGGGTCTACGAGCAGTACTTC.

The chain uses TRBV3-1 (or the pseudogene TRBV3-2) and TRBJ2-2; 7 nucleotides match TRBD1. The CDR3 has 15 amino acids. J was trimmed by 2 bases and V by 7 bases; bases with no gene match: 7. CDR1 and CDR2 from the germline V gene are LGHDT and YNNKEL (reference sequence). For the CDR3, the DNA is TGTGCCAGCACAACCCGGGACAGAAACACCGGGGAGCTGTTTTTT. It is translated as CASTTRDRNTGELFF.

This chain links TRBV7-9 with TRBJ1-6; D unresolved. The CDR3 consists of 13 residues. In germline, CDR1 is SEHNR, CDR2 FQNEAQ (reference sequence). The germline V and J ends were trimmed by 6 bases and 6 bases, with 9 bases remaining between them. CDR3 coding DNA: TGTGCCAGCAGGGGAGACGGTAATTCACCCCTCCACTTT. Translation: CASRGDGNSPLHF.

This CDR3 is CASSRDSFYGYTF. CDR3 nucleotides: TGTGCCAGCAGCCGGGACAGCTTCTATGGCTACACCTTC. The chain combines TRBV25-1 with TRBJ1-2, with 7 bases lining up with TRBD1. Germline values: CDR1 MGHDK, CDR2 SYGVNS. J was trimmed by 4 bases and V by 6 bases; bases with no gene match: 5. This CDR3 is built from 13 residues.

The chain has TRBV5-8 and TRBJ2-3; 13 bases are shared with TRBD2. J lost 0 bases, V lost 4 bases, and 5 bases had no gene match. In germline, CDR1 is SGHTS, CDR2 YDEGEE. The CDR3 totals 17 residues. The CDR3 sequence: CASSRGLAGESTDTQYF. The CDR3 DNA sequence: TGTGCCAGCAGCCGAGGACTAGCGGGGGAAAGCACAGATACGCAGTATTTT.

The chain links TRBV27 to TRBJ2-6, with D possibly TRBD2 on 5 matching bases. The V end lost 7 bases, the J end lost 0 bases, and 13 bases lay between the germline ends. CDR1 is MNHEY and CDR2 is SMNVEV in the germline V gene (reference sequence). The length of the CDR3 is 16 residues. CDR3 nucleotides: TGTGCCAGCACCTTCCGCCGGGACTCTGGGGCCAACGTCCTGACTTTC. Translation gives CASTFRRDSGANVLTF.

V gene TRBV6-5 combines with J gene TRBJ1-2; TRBD1 agrees at 7 bases. Germline CDR1 is MNHEY and CDR2 is SVGAGI. The CDR3 is 14 residues long. Germline trimming cut 6 bases from V and 2 bases from J; bases unmatched to any gene: 6. CDR3 nucleotides: TGTGCCAGCAGAGGGACAGCCGGGAACTATGGCTACACCTTC. This encodes CASRGTAGNYGYTF.